These 32 T cell receptor beta chains share one sample of origin, sequenced in a study of blood T cell repertoires in COVID-19. TCRdb's copy holds only in-frame clones and misses some; the assay was immunoSEQ multiplex PCR. The table shows around 400,000 clones, with about 89% occurring only once. The sequencing sample was made of peripheral blood. The origin of the receptors is a woman between 55 and 75 years old with COVID-19, enrolled during active disease.

This clone was counted a few times. The chain uses TRBV7-8 and TRBJ1-1; unclear D gene. CDR3 length: 13 residues. Germline CDR1 and CDR2: SGHVS and FQNEAQ. V dropped 5 bases and J dropped 1 base, with 8 bases sitting between them. CDR3 bases: TGTGCCAGCAGCGTTAGACAGAACACTGAAGCTTTCTTT. Its protein product is CASSVRQNTEAFF. Full variable domain (outside the CDR3, taken from reference TRBV7-8 and TRBJ1-1): GAGVSQSPRYKVAKRGQDVALRCDPISGHVSLFWYQQALGQGPEFLTYFQNEAQLDKSGLPSDRFFAERPEGSVSTLKIQRTQQEDSAVYLCASSVRQNTEAFFGQGTRLTVV.

This chain links TRBV18 with TRBJ2-7; 7 bases match TRBD2. The V segment lost 0 bases and the J segment 4 bases; nucleotides outside the gene matches: 6. Germline loops: CDR1 KGHSH, CDR2 LQKENI. CDR3 length: 15 residues. The CDR3 sequence is CASSPPGRGGYEQYF. The CDR3 DNA sequence: TGTGCCAGCTCACCACCGGGGAGGGGTGGGTACGAGCAGTACTTC. Supplemented by reference TRBV18 and TRBJ2-7, the full variable domain reads NAGVMQNPRHLVRRRGQEARLRCSPMKGHSHVYWYRQLPEEGLKFMVYLQKENIIDESGMPKERFSAEFPKEGPSILRIQQVVRGDSAAYFCASSPPGRGGYEQYFGPGTRLTVT.

The chain has TRBV20-1 and TRBJ1-6; possibly TRBD1 for D (5 bases). Germline assignment: CDR1 DFQATT and CDR2 SNEGSKA (reference sequence). V was clipped by 3 bases and J by 9 bases, with 12 bases between them. This CDR3 spans 13 amino acids. This chain's CDR3 is CSASRQGSSPLHF. The CDR3 coding sequence is TGCAGTGCTAGTAGGCAGGGTTCTTCACCCCTCCACTTT.

V is TRBV6-1 and J is TRBJ2-5; TRBD1 matches 11 bases. CDR3 size: 15 residues. J lost 4 bases, V lost 1 base, and 2 bases had no gene match. Germline V gives CDR1 MNHNS, CDR2 SASEGT. The CDR3 DNA reads as TGTGCCAGCAGTGAAGGGACAGGGGGCCGAGAGACCCAGTACTTC. Translation: CASSEGTGGRETQYF.

The chain uses TRBV4-1 and TRBJ2-1; 10 positions agree with TRBD2. The length of the CDR3 is 17 residues. Germline V gene data show CDR1 as MGHRA and CDR2 as YSYEKL. The V segment lost 0 bases and the J segment 6 bases; nucleotides outside the gene matches: 8. The CDR3: CASSQEESGGAINEQFF. CDR3 DNA: TGCGCCAGCAGCCAAGAGGAGAGCGGGGGGGCTATCAATGAGCAGTTCTTC.

V gene TRBV19 combines with J gene TRBJ1-4; D is ambiguous. This CDR3 contains 14 residues. CDR1 LNHDA and CDR2 SQIVND come from the germline V gene (reference sequence). The ends were cut back, 5 bases at V and 6 bases at J, with 13 bases in the middle. CDR3 in DNA: TGTGCCAGTAGTCCGGAGGGTTTCTATGAAAAACTGTTTTTT. Translation gives CASSPEGFYEKLFF.

J is TRBJ1-1 and V is TRBV18, with a tentative D call TRBD1 (5 bases). This CDR3 is 14 amino acids long. With 6 bases removed from V and 9 bases from J, the gap between germline ends came to 20 bases. CDR1 is KGHSH and CDR2 is LQKENI in the germline V gene. The CDR3 nucleotides are TGTGCCAGCTCCCGAATAACAGCGGAGGGGAAAGCTTTCTTT. Encoded protein: CASSRITAEGKAFF. Drawing the rest from reference TRBV18 and TRBJ1-1, the complete variable domain is NAGVMQNPRHLVRRRGQEARLRCSPMKGHSHVYWYRQLPEEGLKFMVYLQKENIIDESGMPKERFSAEFPKEGPSILRIQQVVRGDSAAYFCASSRITAEGKAFFGQGTRLTVV.

The chain is built from TRBV20-1 and TRBJ1-4; D gene unclear. Between the trimmed V and J ends, which lost 2 bases and 7 bases, there was a span of 5 bases. Germline values: CDR1 DFQATT, CDR2 SNEGSKA (reference sequence). This CDR3 has 11 amino acids. This chain's CDR3 is CSARIGEKLFF. CDR3 sequence (DNA): TGCAGTGCTAGAATCGGTGAAAAACTGTTTTTT.

V is TRBV15 and J is TRBJ1-2, with a tentative D call TRBD1 (6 bases). The CDR3 loop spans 16 amino acids. Germline V gives CDR1 LNHNV, CDR2 YYDKDF (reference sequence). The V end was cut by 1 base, the J end by 1 base, with 13 bases between. Here the CDR3 reads CATSRAGQTLNYGYTF. For the CDR3, the DNA is TGTGCCACCAGCAGAGCAGGACAGACTCTTAACTATGGCTACACCTTC.

The rearrangement uses TRBV6-5 and TRBJ1-1; unclear D gene. Germline V gene sequence: CDR1 MNHEY, CDR2 SVGAGI. With 0 bases removed from V and 4 bases from J, the gap between germline ends came to 15 bases. This CDR3 region has 16 residues. The CDR3: CASSYSPGVVITEAFF. In DNA form, the CDR3 reads TGTGCCAGCAGTTACTCGCCCGGGGTGGTGATCACTGAAGCTTTCTTT.

The V call is TRBV5-6, the J call TRBJ1-2; D unclear. CDR1 and CDR2 (germline): SGHDT, YYEEEE. The CDR3 is 15 amino acids. Trimming cost V 0 bases and J 5 bases, with 14 bases left between them. The CDR3 is CASSLAKTASYGYTF. For the CDR3, the DNA is TGTGCCAGCAGCTTGGCTAAAACAGCCTCTTATGGCTACACCTTC. The complete variable domain, with remaining parts taken from reference TRBV5-6 and TRBJ1-2, reads DAGVTQSPTHLIKTRGQQVTLRCSPKSGHDTVSWYQQALGQGPQFIFQYYEEEERQRGNFPDRFSGHQFPNYSSELNVNALLLGDSALYLCASSLAKTASYGYTFGSGTRLTVV.

This chain links TRBV9 with TRBJ1-6; TRBD1 might be the D (6 bases). The CDR3 has 15 residues. V was pared by 4 bases and J by 9 bases, with 17 bases between. In germline, CDR1 is SGDLS, CDR2 YYNGEE. This chain's CDR3 is CASSPWGGQSSPLHF. The CDR3 DNA reads as TGTGCCAGCAGCCCCTGGGGGGGGCAAAGTTCACCCCTCCACTTT.

CDR3 region: CASSQDPGMDTEAFF. The CDR3 nucleotides are TGTGCCAGCAGCCAAGATCCGGGTATGGACACTGAAGCTTTCTTT. This chain links TRBV14 with TRBJ1-1, with unresolved D. V dropped 0 bases and J dropped 3 bases, with 11 bases sitting between them. CDR3 size: 15 residues. Germline lookup yields CDR1 SGHDN and CDR2 FVKESK.

The rearrangement uses TRBV30 and TRBJ1-5, with 10 bases fitting TRBD1. CDR1 and CDR2 (germline): GTSNPN, SVGIG (reference sequence). After removal of 5 bases from V and 3 bases from J, the junction contained 10 bases not matched to a gene. The CDR3 covers 16 residues. CDR3: CAWRIPDRGDNQPQHF. The CDR3 region has the DNA TGTGCCTGGCGAATCCCGGACAGGGGGGACAATCAGCCCCAGCATTTT. The full variable domain, rest sourced from reference TRBV30 and TRBJ1-5, is SQTIHQWPATLVQPVGSPLSLECTVEGTSNPNLYWYRQAAGRGLQLLFYSVGIGQISSEVPQNLSASRPQDRQFILSSKKLLLSDSGFYLCAWRIPDRGDNQPQHFGDGTRLSIL.

The genes are TRBV19 and TRBJ1-3; tentatively, D is TRBD1 (5 bases). CDR3 length: 16 residues. The germline V gene encodes CDR1 LNHDA and CDR2 SQIVND (reference sequence). V was shortened by 3 bases and J by 4 bases, with 16 bases between the two germline ends. This CDR3 reads CASSMARGGMGNTIYF. As DNA, the CDR3 is TGTGCCAGTAGTATGGCAAGGGGCGGAATGGGAAACACCATATATTTT.

The rearrangement links TRBV6-5 to TRBJ1-4; D is unresolved. The V gene lost 2 bases and the J gene lost 4 bases, with 14 bases spanning the gap. The CDR3 totals 16 residues. Germline assignment: CDR1 MNHEY and CDR2 SVGAGI. The CDR3 DNA sequence: TGTGCCAGCAGTTACGCGCCCCGAGCGTTTAATGAAAAACTGTTTTTT. Its translation is CASSYAPRAFNEKLFF.

This clone was observed once. The V and J genes are TRBV6-5 and TRBJ2-7; 10 bases are a match to TRBD2. The CDR3 is 14 amino acids. Germline loops: CDR1 MNHEY, CDR2 SVGAGI. Trimming at V came to 5 bases and at J to 3 bases, leaving 4 bases not matched to a gene. The CDR3 is CASSRTSGNYEQYF. The CDR3 nucleotides are TGTGCCAGCAGTCGTACTAGCGGGAACTACGAGCAGTACTTC.

The DNA for the CDR3 is TGTGCCAGCAGTCAGTTAGGACAAAGCCAAGAGACCCAGTACTTC. Its translation is CASSQLGQSQETQYF. This rearrangement joins TRBV2 to TRBJ2-5; perhaps TRBD1 as D (5 bases). CDR1 is SNHLY, CDR2 FYNNEI, per germline. The CDR3 is 15 residues long. Deletions cut 5 bases from V and 1 base from J, with 14 bases between.

Only one count was recorded for this clone. This rearrangement joins TRBV5-1 to TRBJ2-7, with 10 bases matching TRBD2. Germline values: CDR1 SGHRS, CDR2 YFSETQ. The CDR3 spans 15 residues. V trimming: 5 bases; J trimming: 0 bases; junction bases outside the gene matches: 5. Here the CDR3 DNA reads TGCGCCAGCAGTTTTCTAGCGGGGGCCTCCTACGAGCAGTACTTC. It translates to CASSFLAGASYEQYF.

This clone was picked up one time. This same CDR3 is encoded by further DNA sequences in the sample. The chain recombines TRBV6-1 with TRBJ1-1; 8 bases align to TRBD1. From germline, CDR1 is MNHNS and CDR2 SASEGT. Trimming at V came to 3 bases and at J to 1 base, leaving 4 bases not matched to a gene. This CDR3 region has 15 residues. CDR3 coding DNA: TGTGCCAGCAGTGATCAGGGGGCGCCGAACACTGAAGCTTTCTTT. It yields the protein CASSDQGAPNTEAFF.

The chain links TRBV10-3 to TRBJ2-1, with D perhaps matching TRBD2 (6 bases). There are 15 residues in the CDR3. Germline V gives CDR1 ENHRY, CDR2 SYGVKD. V was pared by 5 bases and J by 4 bases, with 15 bases between. The CDR3 is CAISPIAGRYNEQFF. CDR3 DNA: TGTGCCATCAGTCCCATTGCGGGGCGATACAATGAGCAGTTCTTC.

This chain links TRBV9 with TRBJ1-4; possibly TRBD1 for D (5 bases). Trimming shortened V by 0 bases and J by 3 bases, and 9 bases separated the two germline ends. Germline CDR1 SGDLS, CDR2 YYNGEE. The CDR3 is made up of 15 amino acids. The CDR3 reads CASSVGGVANEKLFF. CDR3 sequence (DNA): TGTGCCAGCAGCGTAGGGGGCGTAGCTAATGAAAAACTGTTTTTT.

V usage is TRBV28 and J usage is TRBJ1-2; 7 bases match TRBD1. Looked up from germline, CDR1 is MDHEN and CDR2 is SYDVKM. Germline trimming cut 5 bases from V and 3 bases from J; bases unmatched to any gene: 9. CDR3 length equals 15 residues. DNA for the CDR3: TGTGCCAGCAGTACAGGGGCCCAGTCATACTATGGCTACACCTTC. Its translation is CASSTGAQSYYGYTF.

The gene calls are TRBV3-1 (or the pseudogene TRBV3-2) and TRBJ1-2; no definite D call. The germline CDR1 and CDR2 sequences are LGHDT and YNNKEL (reference sequence). Trimming pared 4 bases from V and 2 bases from J, leaving 17 bases between. This CDR3 is built from 16 residues. CDR3 loop: CASSPTLRMGNYGYTF. DNA of the CDR3: TGTGCCAGCAGCCCAACACTTAGGATGGGCAACTATGGCTACACCTTC.

The chain links TRBV27 to TRBJ1-2; 8 nucleotides align to TRBD1. This CDR3 contains 16 residues. Germline-derived CDR1 and CDR2 are MNHEY and SMNVEV (reference sequence). Germline trimming cut 3 bases from V and 7 bases from J; bases unmatched to any gene: 13. CDR3 region: CASSLYSRQGSFGYTF. CDR3 nucleotides: TGTGCCAGCAGTTTGTATTCCCGACAGGGGAGCTTTGGCTACACCTTC.

The rearrangement joins TRBV29-1 to TRBJ1-1; 7 bases are a match to TRBD1. The trim removed 8 bases at V and 3 bases at J, leaving 3 bases unmatched. Germline V lookup: CDR1 SQVTM, CDR2 ANQGSEA. This CDR3 region has 11 residues. As DNA, the CDR3 is TGCAGCTCCGACAGGGACACTGAAGCTTTCTTT. It yields the protein CSSDRDTEAFF.

The chain employs TRBV27 and TRBJ2-7, with 9 positions matching TRBD1. The length of the CDR3 is 17 residues. V lost 6 bases, J lost 0 bases, and 12 bases stayed unmatched. Germline V lookup: CDR1 MNHEY, CDR2 SMNVEV (reference sequence). CDR3 in DNA: TGTGCCAGCAGGCGGGACAGGGCTTTCCGCCGCTCCTACGAGCAGTACTTC. Protein product: CASRRDRAFRRSYEQYF.

The chain employs TRBV9 and TRBJ2-1, with TRBD1 matching 12 bases. The V and J ends lost 2 bases and 7 bases, in that order; junction bases with no gene match: 4. The CDR3 length is 15 residues. Germline V gene sequence: CDR1 SGDLS, CDR2 YYNGEE. CDR3 loop: CASSVWDRGLNEQFF. The CDR3 bases are TGTGCCAGCAGCGTCTGGGACAGGGGGCTTAATGAGCAGTTCTTC. The complete variable domain, with remaining parts taken from reference TRBV9 and TRBJ2-1, reads DSGVTQTPKHLITATGQRVTLRCSPRSGDLSVYWYQQSLDQGLQFLIQYYNGEERAKGNILERFSAQQFPDLHSELNLSSLELGDSALYFCASSVWDRGLNEQFFGPGTRLTVL.

About this clone: The identical CDR3 is also encoded by other nucleotide sequences in the sample. This chain connects TRBV6-5 to TRBJ2-1, with a possible D match to TRBD1 (5 bases). Looked up from germline, CDR1 is MNHEY and CDR2 is SVGAGI. This CDR3 has 15 amino acids. The V end was cut by 3 bases, the J end by 0 bases, with 9 bases between. The CDR3 DNA is TGTGCCAGCAGTTATGACAGAAGCTCCTACAATGAGCAGTTCTTC. This translates into CASSYDRSSYNEQFF.

This clone was seen just once. The chain links TRBV20-1 to TRBJ1-2; D is ambiguous. The CDR3 sequence is 14 residues long. Trimming took off 3 bases at V and 8 bases at J, with 19 bases between the two ends. The germline CDR1 and CDR2 sequences are DFQATT and SNEGSKA (reference sequence). CDR3 sequence reads: CSASGGRTQTGYTF. In DNA form, the CDR3 reads TGCAGTGCTAGTGGCGGCCGCACACAAACCGGCTACACCTTC.

Comments on this clone: Other DNA variants within this sample encode the same CDR3. The chain uses TRBV5-6 and TRBJ1-1; D gene ambiguous. The CDR3 is 12 residues long. The germline V gene has CDR1 SGHDT and CDR2 YYEEEE. Trimming took off 4 bases at V and 1 base at J, with 5 bases between the two ends. The CDR3 loop is CASSPGNTEAFF. CDR3 DNA: TGTGCCAGCAGCCCAGGGAACACTGAAGCTTTCTTT.

The chain joins TRBV5-1 to TRBJ2-1; 13 bases are shared with TRBD2. Per the germline V gene, CDR1 is SGHRS and CDR2 is YFSETQ. This CDR3 has 15 amino acids. The V segment lost 4 bases and the J segment 5 bases; nucleotides outside the gene matches: 3. The DNA for the CDR3 is TGCGCCAGCAGCGGCGGACTAGCGGGGGACAATGAGCAGTTCTTC. Residues: CASSGGLAGDNEQFF. Based on the CDR3 plus reference TRBV5-1 and TRBJ2-1, the full variable domain is KAGVTQTPRYLIKTRGQQVTLSCSPISGHRSVSWYQQTPGQGLQFLFEYFSETQRNKGNFPGRFSGRQFSNSRSEMNVSTLELGDSALYLCASSGGLAGDNEQFFGPGTRLTVL.